This TCR beta chain was identified during a study of spatial heterogeneity in lung cancer. The time point: sample taken at primary tumor resection. The authors sequenced whole RNA from tumor, nontumor lung or frozen PBMC without sorting. MiXCR, run by TCRdb on the 5' RACE reads, gives a single entry per CDR3 protein. The table has about 23,000 distinct CDR3 sequences, approximately 3% seen once; the top ten hold 25% to 35%. The CDR3 is 17 amino acids. Germline V gene sequence: CDR1 MGHRA, CDR2 YSYEKL. The V and J ends lost 0 bases and 4 bases respectively, with 18 bases between them. There are many counts of this clonotype.

The source was PBMCs, collected at surgery. This chain links TRBV4-1 with TRBJ1-2, with unresolved D. This TCR came from a female donor with early-stage non-small cell lung cancer. The CDR3 nucleotides are TGCGCCAGCAGCCAAGAGTATCGGGTAGGGAACGTCTATGGCTACACCTTC. Residues: CASSQEYRVGNVYGYTF.